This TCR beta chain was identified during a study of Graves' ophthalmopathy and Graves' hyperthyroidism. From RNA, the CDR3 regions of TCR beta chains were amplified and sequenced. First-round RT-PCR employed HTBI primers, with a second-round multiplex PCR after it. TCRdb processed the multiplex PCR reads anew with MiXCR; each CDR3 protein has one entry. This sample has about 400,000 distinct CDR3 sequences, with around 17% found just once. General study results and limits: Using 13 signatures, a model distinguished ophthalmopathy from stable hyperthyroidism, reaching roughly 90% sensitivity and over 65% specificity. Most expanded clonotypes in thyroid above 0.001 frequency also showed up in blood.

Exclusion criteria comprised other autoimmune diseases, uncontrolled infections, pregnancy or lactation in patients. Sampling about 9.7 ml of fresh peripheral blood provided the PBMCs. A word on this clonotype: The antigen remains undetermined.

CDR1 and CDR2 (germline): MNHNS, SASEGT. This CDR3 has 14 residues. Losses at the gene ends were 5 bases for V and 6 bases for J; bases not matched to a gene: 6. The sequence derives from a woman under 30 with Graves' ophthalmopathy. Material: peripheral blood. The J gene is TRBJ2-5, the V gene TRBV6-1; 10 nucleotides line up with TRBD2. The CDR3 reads CASSLGTSEQTQYF. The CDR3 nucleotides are TGTGCCAGCAGTCTGGGGACTAGCGAACAGACCCAGTACTTC.